The T cell receptor (beta chain) described here comes from a study of blood T cell repertoires in COVID-19. Study background: Sites in the United States, Italy and Spain provided acute and convalescent COVID-19 samples. T cells, B-cell-depleted T cells, or PBMCs supplied cDNA or gDNA.

Original processing notes: The assay estimated nucleated cells by amplifying reference gene primers. Method: immunoSEQ multiplex PCR; TCRdb's copy keeps in-frame clones and lacks some. V and J calls and clone size are those listed in that table; D and trimming were worked out from the DNA. The data show about 280,000 clones, approximately 85% seen once. The sequence came from a man aged 45-60 years with active or convalescent COVID-19. Sequencing used peripheral blood.

The CDR3 bases are TGTGCCACCAGCAGAGAGTCCCGCGAGCAGTACTTC. It specifies CATSRESREQYF. V and J are TRBV15 and TRBJ2-7; the D is unclear. With 0 bases removed from V and 6 bases from J, the gap between germline ends came to 6 bases. CDR1 is LNHNV and CDR2 is YYDKDF in the germline V gene (reference sequence). This CDR3 spans 12 amino acids.